In this sample, the clone carrying this TCR beta chain turned up many times. What it binds is unknown. Regarding time point: blood at routine non-recurrence follow-up after resection. Unsorted whole RNA of tumor, nontumor lung or frozen PBMC was sequenced. The sample belongs to a study of spatial heterogeneity in lung cancer. Study at large: Sequences of the beta chain were consistently detected in greater numbers than alpha-chain sequences. Across the raw uncorrected reads, a unique TCR and UMI combination was observed, on average, more than ten times. Overall study findings and caveats: Whereas they appeared in blood less at follow-up, ubiquitous expanded tumor TCRs appeared there more at resection.

Via MiXCR, TCRdb re-called the 5' RACE reads, giving one row per CDR3 protein. The sample holds tens of thousands of distinct CDR3 sequences, more than 4.5% seen once. The receptor's source is a female donor with early-stage non-small cell lung cancer. The sequencing used PBMCs, collected at follow-up.

The CDR3 coding sequence is TGTGCCAGCAGCTTAGGTGGGGCTGGGGCCAACGTCCTGACTTTC. Translation gives CASSLGGAGANVLTF. This sequence joins TRBV7-9 and TRBJ2-6; no firm D call. This CDR3 has 15 residues. V dropped 1 base and J dropped 2 bases, with 6 bases sitting between them. CDR1 and CDR2 (germline): SEHNR, FQNEAQ (reference sequence).